This T cell receptor beta chain was obtained from a study of blood T cells in healthy people across ages. The J segment lost 3 bases and the V segment lost 6 bases, leaving 9 bases of the junction unmatched. The V gene's germline CDR1 is MNHEY and CDR2 SMNVEV (reference sequence). The length of the CDR3 is 15 residues. Through a sample-barcoded 5' primer and a J-beta primer mix, a second PCR was run for roughly 7 to 12 cycles. TCRdb called the 5' RACE reads again in MiXCR, with one record for every CDR3 protein. This table has 450,000 to 650,000 distinct CDR3 sequences, about 25% appearing once. This same sample was also taken into another study, of T cells of mothers and their children.

Sample: blood. The chain uses TRBV27 and TRBJ1-2, with TRBD1 matching over 8 bases. The receptor was derived from a boy younger than 18 in good health. The CDR3 region is CASRNQGQGYYGYTF. The CDR3, as DNA: TGTGCCAGCAGGAACCAAGGACAGGGCTACTATGGCTACACCTTC.